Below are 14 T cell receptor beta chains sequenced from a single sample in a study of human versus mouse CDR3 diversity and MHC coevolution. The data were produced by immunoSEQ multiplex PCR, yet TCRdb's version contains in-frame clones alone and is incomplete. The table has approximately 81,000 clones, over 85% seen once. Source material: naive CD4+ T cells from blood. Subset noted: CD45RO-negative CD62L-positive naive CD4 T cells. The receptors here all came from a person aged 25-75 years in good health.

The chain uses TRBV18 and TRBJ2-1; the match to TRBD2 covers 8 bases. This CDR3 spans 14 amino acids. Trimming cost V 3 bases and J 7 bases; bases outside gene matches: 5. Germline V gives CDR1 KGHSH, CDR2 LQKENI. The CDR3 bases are TGTGCCAGCTCACCGCGGGGGGCAACGAATGAGCAGTTCTTC. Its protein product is CASSPRGATNEQFF.

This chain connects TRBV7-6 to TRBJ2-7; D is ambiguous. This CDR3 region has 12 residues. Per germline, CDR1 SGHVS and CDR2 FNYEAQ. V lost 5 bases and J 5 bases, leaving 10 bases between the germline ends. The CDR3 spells CASSLSPDEQYF. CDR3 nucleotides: TGTGCCAGCAGCCTCTCCCCGGACGAGCAGTACTTC.

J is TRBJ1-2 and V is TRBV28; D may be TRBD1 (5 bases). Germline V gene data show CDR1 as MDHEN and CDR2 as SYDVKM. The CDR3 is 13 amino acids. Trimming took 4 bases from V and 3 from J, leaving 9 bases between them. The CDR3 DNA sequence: TGTGCCAGCAGTTACTTCAGGGACTATGGCTACACCTTC. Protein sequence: CASSYFRDYGYTF.

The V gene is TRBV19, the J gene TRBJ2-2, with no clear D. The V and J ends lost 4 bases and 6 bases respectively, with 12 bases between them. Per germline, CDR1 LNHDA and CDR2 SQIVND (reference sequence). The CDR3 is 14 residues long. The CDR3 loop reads CASSTTAVPGELFF. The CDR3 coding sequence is TGTGCCAGTAGTACCACCGCAGTCCCCGGGGAGCTGTTTTTT.

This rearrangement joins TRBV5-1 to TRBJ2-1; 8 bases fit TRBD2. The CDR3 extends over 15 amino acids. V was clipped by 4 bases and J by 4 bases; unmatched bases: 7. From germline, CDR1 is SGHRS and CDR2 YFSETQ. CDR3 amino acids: CASSVTSGTYNEQFF. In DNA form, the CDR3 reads TGCGCCAGCAGCGTAACTAGCGGAACATACAATGAGCAGTTCTTC.

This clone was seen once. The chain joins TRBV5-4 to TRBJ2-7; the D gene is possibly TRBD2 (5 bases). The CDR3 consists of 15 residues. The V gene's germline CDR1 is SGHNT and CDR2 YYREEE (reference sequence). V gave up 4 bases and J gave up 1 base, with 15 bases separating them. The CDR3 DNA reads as TGTGCCAGCAGCCGGACCGGGGTAAAGTCCTACGAGCAGTACTTC. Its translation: CASSRTGVKSYEQYF.

The CDR3 DNA follows: TGTGCCAGCAGCCTCGACAGGGCAATAGATGGCTACACCTTC. Its protein product is CASSLDRAIDGYTF. The chain uses TRBV11-1 and TRBJ1-2; 7 nucleotides align to TRBD1. Germline CDR1 SGHAT, CDR2 FQDESV (reference sequence). The trim removed 5 bases at V and 6 bases at J, leaving 9 bases unmatched. CDR3 length equals 14 residues. The full variable domain, completed using reference TRBV11-1 and TRBJ1-2, is EAEVAQSPRYKITEKSQAVAFWCDPISGHATLYWYRQILGQGPELLVQFQDESVVDDSQLPKDRFSAERLKGVDSTLKIQPAELGDSAMYLCASSLDRAIDGYTFGSGTRLTVV.

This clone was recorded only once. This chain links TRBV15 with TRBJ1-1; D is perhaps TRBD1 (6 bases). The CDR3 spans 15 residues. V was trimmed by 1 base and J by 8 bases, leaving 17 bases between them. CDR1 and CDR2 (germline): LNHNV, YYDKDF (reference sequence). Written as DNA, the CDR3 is TGTGCCACCAGCAGAGCGTCCCGGGACAAGGGAGAAGCTTTCTTT. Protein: CATSRASRDKGEAFF.

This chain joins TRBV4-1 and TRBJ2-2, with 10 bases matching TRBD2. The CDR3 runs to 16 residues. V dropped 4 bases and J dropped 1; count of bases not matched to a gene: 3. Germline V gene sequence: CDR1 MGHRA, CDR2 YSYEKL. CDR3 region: CASSPLAGVNTGELFF. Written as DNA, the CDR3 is TGCGCCAGCAGCCCGCTAGCGGGGGTGAACACCGGGGAGCTGTTTTTT.

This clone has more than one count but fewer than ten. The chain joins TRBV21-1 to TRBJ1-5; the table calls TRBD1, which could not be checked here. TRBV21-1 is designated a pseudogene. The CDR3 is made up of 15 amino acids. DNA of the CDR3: TGTGCCAGCAGCCAGGACAGGGCCCGACATCAGCCCCAGCATTTT. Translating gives CASSQDRARHQPQHF.

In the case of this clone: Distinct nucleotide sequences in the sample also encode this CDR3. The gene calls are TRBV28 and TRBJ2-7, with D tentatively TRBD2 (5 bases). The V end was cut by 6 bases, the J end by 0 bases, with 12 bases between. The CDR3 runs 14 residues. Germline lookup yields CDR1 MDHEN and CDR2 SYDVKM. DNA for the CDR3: TGTGCCAGCAGAAAACAAGGGAGCTCCTACGAGCAGTACTTC. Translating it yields CASRKQGSSYEQYF.

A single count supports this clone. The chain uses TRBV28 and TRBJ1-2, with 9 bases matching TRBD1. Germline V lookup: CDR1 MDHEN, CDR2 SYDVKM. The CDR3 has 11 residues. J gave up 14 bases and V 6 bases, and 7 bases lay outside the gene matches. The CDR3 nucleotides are TGTGCCAGCAGACTCGACAGGGGGATAACCTTC. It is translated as CASRLDRGITF.

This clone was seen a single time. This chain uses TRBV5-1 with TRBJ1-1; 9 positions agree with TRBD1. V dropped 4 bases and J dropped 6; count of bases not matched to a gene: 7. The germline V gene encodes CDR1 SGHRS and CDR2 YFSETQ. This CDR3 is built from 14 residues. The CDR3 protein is CASSNTGGYAEAFF. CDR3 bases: TGCGCCAGCAGCAATACAGGGGGCTACGCTGAAGCTTTCTTT.

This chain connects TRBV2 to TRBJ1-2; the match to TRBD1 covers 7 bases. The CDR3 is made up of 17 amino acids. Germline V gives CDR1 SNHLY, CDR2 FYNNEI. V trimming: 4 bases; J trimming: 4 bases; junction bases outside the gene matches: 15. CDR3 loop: CASSGTGTATFGYGYTF. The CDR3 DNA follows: TGTGCCAGCAGTGGGACCGGGACAGCGACGTTCGGCTATGGCTACACCTTC. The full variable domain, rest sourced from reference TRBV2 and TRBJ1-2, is EPEVTQTPSHQVTQMGQEVILRCVPISNHLYFYWYRQILGQKVEFLVSFYNNEISEKSEIFDDQFSVERPDGSNFTLKIRSTKLEDSAMYFCASSGTGTATFGYGYTFGSGTRLTVV.